This TCR beta chain originates from a study of cytomegalovirus exposure and HLA in healthy donors. Researchers ran the PCR with 60 Vbeta and 13 Jbeta primers. Profiling relied on immunoSEQ multiplex PCR, and the TCRdb table lists in-frame clones only, not all of them. The table shows about 250,000 clones, with approximately 78% occurring only once. Germline CDR1 is SGDLS and CDR2 is YYNGEE. The V gene lost 3 bases and the J gene lost 1 base, with 16 bases spanning the gap. The CDR3 sequence is 16 residues long. The clonotype was recovered from a boy under 18 in good health and CMV-seronegative. V usage is TRBV9 and J usage is TRBJ2-5; D is perhaps TRBD2 (6 bases). The sample consisted of PBMCs. The CDR3 DNA reads as TGTGCCAGCAGCGCGGGGGTTCGGGACTTCCAAGAGACCCAGTACTTC. Its translation: CASSAGVRDFQETQYF. Full variable domain (outside the CDR3, taken from reference TRBV9 and TRBJ2-5): DSGVTQTPKHLITATGQRVTLRCSPRSGDLSVYWYQQSLDQGLQFLIQYYNGEERAKGNILERFSAQQFPDLHSELNLSSLELGDSALYFCASSAGVRDFQETQYFGPGTRLLVL.